This TCR beta chain was found in a study of response to subunit inactivated influenza vaccine. The germline V gene encodes CDR1 SGHRS and CDR2 YFSETQ. The CDR3 has 15 amino acids. V lost 1 base to trimming and J lost 2 bases, with 11 bases between them. As to this clonotype: What it recognizes is unknown.

From the RT-PCR reads, TCRdb called clonotypes with MiXCR, one entry per CDR3 protein. The table has more than 700,000 distinct CDR3 sequences, 21% seen once. Study-wide results and limits: Each seasonal influenza vaccination, the authors suggested, recruits few new T cells.

The gene calls are TRBV5-1 and TRBJ2-3; D unresolved. Sequencing was performed on PBMCs from blood, taken more than 4 days after vaccination. This TCR came from a man aged 50-59 years who received an inactivated influenza vaccine. For the CDR3, the DNA is TGCGCCAGCAGCTTGTTGAGCGAAAACACAGATACGCAGTATTTT. Translating gives CASSLLSENTDTQYF.